The 29 T cell receptor beta chains presented below share a single source sample, sequenced in a study of brain T cells in children with intractable seizures. Time point: blood from clinic visit 5 months post-surgery; TSC patient then seizure free. Data came from immunoSEQ multiplex PCR; TCRdb stores just in-frame clones and leaves some out. This table holds around 340,000 clones, roughly 93% found once. This sample comprised peripheral blood, obtained 4 to 5 months after surgery. Every receptor here comes from a boy younger than two with tuberous sclerosis and intractable seizures.

The table lists this clone with a count of one. This chain uses TRBV24-1 with TRBJ2-1; TRBD2 aligns across 11 bases. J lost 8 bases, V lost 6 bases, and 11 bases had no gene match. Germline V CDR1 and CDR2: KGHDR, SFDVKD. The CDR3 runs to 16 residues. The DNA of the CDR3 is TGTGCCACCAGTTGGGGAGTCGGACTAGCGGGCGATGAGCAGTTCTTC. This sequence encodes CATSWGVGLAGDEQFF.

The V and J genes are TRBV3-1 (or the pseudogene TRBV3-2) and TRBJ2-4; D perhaps matches TRBD2 (5 bases). Trimming removed 1 base from V and 5 bases from J, with 9 bases in between. Germline values: CDR1 LGHDT, CDR2 YNNKEL (reference sequence). This CDR3 has 14 amino acids. The CDR3 reads CASSQVEGENIQYF. CDR3 sequence (DNA): TGTGCCAGCAGCCAAGTAGAGGGTGAAAACATTCAGTACTTC.

The table lists this clone with a count of one. J is TRBJ1-2 and V is TRBV20-1; possible D gene TRBD1, 6 bases. The CDR3 sequence is 14 residues long. Per germline, CDR1 DFQATT and CDR2 SNEGSKA (reference sequence). Trimming left V 3 bases short and J 4 bases short, with 15 bases between. CDR3 protein: CSASRSGVGYGYTF. The CDR3, as DNA: TGCAGTGCTAGTAGGTCAGGGGTGGGCTATGGCTACACCTTC.

The V and J genes are TRBV9 and TRBJ1-1; TRBD1 might be the D (5 bases). Between the trimmed V and J ends, which lost 4 bases and 5 bases, there was a span of 15 bases. The germline V gene has CDR1 SGDLS and CDR2 YYNGEE. This CDR3 contains 14 residues. The CDR3 region is CASSRTGLRTEAFF. The CDR3 DNA reads TGTGCCAGCAGCCGGACGGGGCTGCGAACTGAAGCTTTCTTT.

The chain uses TRBV27 and TRBJ1-6; D is ambiguous. Germline V gene sequence: CDR1 MNHEY, CDR2 SMNVEV (reference sequence). The CDR3 covers 16 residues. Trimming shortened V by 4 bases and J by 0 bases, and 10 bases separated the two germline ends. Written as DNA, the CDR3 is TGTGCCAGCAGTTCCACTCCTTTCTCCTATAATTCACCCCTCCACTTT. Its protein is CASSSTPFSYNSPLHF.

In DNA, the CDR3 is TGTGCCACCAGCAGAGCTGACAGGGCTTCCTACAATGAGCAGTTCTTC. It is translated as CATSRADRASYNEQFF. This sequence joins TRBV15 and TRBJ2-1; the match to TRBD1 covers 7 bases. Germline values: CDR1 LNHNV, CDR2 YYDKDF (reference sequence). The CDR3 sequence is 16 residues long. After removal of 1 base from V and 1 base from J, the junction contained 4 bases not matched to a gene.

This clone came up once. Other DNA sequences from this sample encode an identical CDR3 as well. The rearrangement joins TRBV19 to TRBJ2-7; possible D gene TRBD2, 6 bases. Per the germline V gene, CDR1 is LNHDA and CDR2 is SQIVND (reference sequence). The CDR3 sequence is 12 residues long. Trimming shortened V by 3 bases and J by 4 bases, and 7 bases separated the two germline ends. CDR3 sequence reads: CASSIGGYEQYF. As DNA, the CDR3 is TGTGCCAGTAGTATCGGGGGATACGAGCAGTACTTC.

Turning to this clone: Mismatch with germline at one junction end may stem from a read error. The rearrangement joins TRBV7-7 to TRBJ2-3; no clear D gene. The length of the CDR3 is 14 residues. Per germline, CDR1 SSHAT and CDR2 FNYEAQ (reference sequence). The chain's CDR3 is CASSFRLNTDTQYF. The CDR3 region has the DNA TGTGCTAGCAGCTTCAGACTGAACACAGATACGCAGTATTTT. Combining the CDR3 with reference TRBV7-7 and TRBJ2-3 gives the whole variable domain GAGVSQSPRYKVTKRGQDVTLRCDPISSHATLYWYQQALGQGPEFLTYFNYEAQPDKSGLPSDRFSAERPEGSISTLTIQRTEQRDSAMYRCASSFRLNTDTQYFGPGTRLTVL.

V gene TRBV27 combines with J gene TRBJ1-6, with 9 bases lining up with TRBD1. This CDR3 has 15 residues. In germline, CDR1 is MNHEY, CDR2 SMNVEV (reference sequence). V gave up 7 bases and J gave up 7 bases; unmatched junction bases: 8. The CDR3: CASTELDRGNSPLHF. CDR3 DNA sequence: TGTGCCAGCACCGAATTGGACAGGGGCAATTCACCCCTCCACTTT.

Written as DNA, the CDR3 is TGTGCCAGCAGCTTATCAGTTCGTCCGAACACTGAAGCTTTCTTT. Translation: CASSLSVRPNTEAFF. The rearrangement joins TRBV11-2 to TRBJ1-1; D call uncertain. The CDR3 length is 15 residues. Per germline, CDR1 SGHAT and CDR2 FQNNGV. V was clipped by 2 bases and J by 1 base, with 11 bases between them.

CDR3 in amino acids: CSVGPATNEKLFF. The CDR3 bases are TGCAGCGTTGGACCGGCAACTAATGAAAAACTGTTTTTT. The gene calls are TRBV29-1 and TRBJ1-4; D unclear. Looked up from germline, CDR1 is SQVTM and CDR2 is ANQGSEA. The V end lost 4 bases, the J end lost 0 bases, and 6 bases lay between the germline ends. CDR3 length: 13 amino acids.

This chain links TRBV6-2 or TRBV6-3 with TRBJ2-7; no firm D call. V dropped 2 bases and J dropped 2 bases, with 7 bases sitting between them. CDR3 length: 13 residues. Germline V lookup: CDR1 MNHEY, CDR2 SVGEGT. The CDR3 coding sequence is TGTGCCAGCAGTTACGCATCCCCCTACGAGCAGTACTTC. Translating gives CASSYASPYEQYF.

The J gene is TRBJ1-2, the V gene TRBV3-1 (or the pseudogene TRBV3-2), with TRBD1 matching over 7 bases. V lost 6 bases, J lost 4 bases, and 11 bases stayed unmatched. The V gene's germline CDR1 is LGHDT and CDR2 YNNKEL (reference sequence). The CDR3 contains 15 residues. The CDR3 loop is CASSPNRGEGYGYTF. CDR3 DNA: TGTGCCAGCAGTCCGAACAGGGGAGAGGGCTATGGCTACACCTTC.

This clone was seen just once. The rearrangement links TRBV2 to TRBJ2-4; no clear D. The V gene's germline CDR1 is SNHLY and CDR2 FYNNEI. V was shortened by 3 bases and J by 8 bases, with 29 bases between the two germline ends. This CDR3 region has 19 residues. In DNA form, the CDR3 reads TGTGCCAGCAGTGATTCCCCCAGCAGTGATTCTGGCAATGTCGACATTCAGTACTTC. Amino acids: CASSDSPSSDSGNVDIQYF.

The rearrangement uses TRBV13 and TRBJ2-7; D is unresolved. Germline CDR1 is PRHDT and CDR2 is FYEKMQ (reference sequence). V dropped 3 bases and J dropped 0 bases, with 18 bases sitting between them. This CDR3 is built from 17 residues. CDR3 in amino acids: CASSFTGWNSSSYEQYF. For the CDR3, the DNA is TGTGCCAGCAGCTTTACCGGATGGAACAGCTCCTCCTACGAGCAGTACTTC.

The chain has TRBV10-1 and TRBJ2-3; D perhaps matches TRBD2 (6 bases). Germline CDR1 and CDR2: WNHNN and SYGVQD (reference sequence). Trimming removed 1 base from V and 0 bases from J, with 11 bases in between. This CDR3 comprises 16 residues. CDR3 DNA: TGCGCCAGCAGTGAGTGGGCTAGCGAAAGCACAGATACGCAGTATTTT. Amino acids: CASSEWASESTDTQYF.

This chain connects TRBV5-6 to TRBJ2-1; TRBD2 agrees at 10 bases. The V gene's germline CDR1 is SGHDT and CDR2 YYEEEE. This CDR3 spans 15 amino acids. V lost 0 bases, J lost 7 bases, and 4 bases stayed unmatched. CDR3 DNA: TGTGCCAGCAGCTTGGTGGCTAGCGGGGGAAATGAGCAGTTCTTC. It specifies CASSLVASGGNEQFF.

The rearrangement joins TRBV6-5 to TRBJ1-2; D gene unclear. The CDR3 runs 15 residues. Germline assignment: CDR1 MNHEY and CDR2 SVGAGI. The V gene lost 5 bases and the J gene lost 1 base, with 14 bases spanning the gap. The DNA for the CDR3 is TGTGCCAGCAGTCCCGTCAGGAAGGATAACTATGGCTACACCTTC. This gives the protein CASSPVRKDNYGYTF.

The V and J genes are TRBV11-3 and TRBJ1-1, with 8 bases lining up with TRBD1. V lost 4 bases, J lost 4 bases, and 11 bases stayed unmatched. Germline loops: CDR1 SGHNT, CDR2 YENEEA. The CDR3 runs to 16 residues. The CDR3 protein is CASSSAAPTGATEAFF. The CDR3 DNA follows: TGTGCCAGCAGCTCCGCTGCGCCGACAGGGGCCACTGAAGCTTTCTTT. Using reference TRBV11-3 and TRBJ1-1 for the parts outside the CDR3, the full variable domain is EAGVVQSPRYKIIEKKQPVAFWCNPISGHNTLYWYLQNLGQGPELLIRYENEEAVDDSQLPKDRFSAERLKGVDSTLKIQPAELGDSAVYLCASSSAAPTGATEAFFGQGTRLTVV.

V usage is TRBV30 and J usage is TRBJ1-1; TRBD1 might be the D (5 bases). CDR3 size: 14 residues. V dropped 0 bases and J dropped 5 bases, with 13 bases sitting between them. Looked up from germline, CDR1 is GTSNPN and CDR2 is SVGIG (reference sequence). DNA for the CDR3: TGTGCCTGGAGTGTAAGCGTGAGGGGAACTGAAGCTTTCTTT. It is translated as CAWSVSVRGTEAFF.

This chain links TRBV1 with TRBJ2-1; the D call TRBD2 from the table was never checked on the DNA. TRBV1 is annotated as a pseudogene. CDR3 length: 16 amino acids. The CDR3 region is CTSSQASGLFRNEQFF. CDR3 DNA: TGCACCAGCAGCCAAGCCTCCGGACTATTCCGGAATGAGCAGTTCTTC.

CDR3 sequence (DNA): TGTGCCAGCAGCTTGGAGTTCCGACTAGCGGGAAACATTCAGTACTTC. It yields the protein CASSLEFRLAGNIQYF. J is TRBJ2-4 and V is TRBV5-5, with 10 bases aligning to TRBD2. V lost 0 bases and J lost 6; bases outside the gene matches: 6. Germline V gene data show CDR1 as SGHKS and CDR2 as YYEKEE (reference sequence). CDR3 length equals 16 residues. Drawing the rest from reference TRBV5-5 and TRBJ2-4, the complete variable domain is DAGVTQSPTHLIKTRGQQVTLRCSPISGHKSVSWYQQVLGQGPQFIFQYYEKEERGRGNFPDRFSARQFPNYSSELNVNALLLGDSALYLCASSLEFRLAGNIQYFGAGTRLSVL.

The chain carries TRBV6-5 and TRBJ1-6, with D tentatively TRBD1 (5 bases). The CDR3 sequence is 14 residues long. The ends were cut back, 2 bases at V and 5 bases at J, with 7 bases in the middle. Per germline, CDR1 MNHEY and CDR2 SVGAGI. CDR3 sequence reads: CASSYGADNSPLHF. In nucleotides, the CDR3 is TGTGCCAGCAGTTACGGGGCGGATAATTCACCCCTCCACTTT.

The J gene is TRBJ1-3, the V gene TRBV7-9; TRBD1 matches at 7 bases. CDR3 length: 14 amino acids. The V gene's germline CDR1 is SEHNR and CDR2 FQNEAQ (reference sequence). V shed 8 bases and J 3 bases; nucleotides not matched to a gene: 7. The CDR3 sequence is CASSQGVFGNTIYF. The CDR3 coding sequence is TGTGCCAGCTCTCAGGGGGTTTTTGGAAACACCATATATTTT.

The gene calls are TRBV30 and TRBJ1-1; no clear D gene. This CDR3 is 13 amino acids long. Trimming stripped 0 bases from V and 1 base from J, with 6 bases between. Per the germline V gene, CDR1 is GTSNPN and CDR2 is SVGIG (reference sequence). CDR3 sequence (DNA): TGTGCCTGGAGTGTTGGCCCGAACACTGAAGCTTTCTTT. It codes for CAWSVGPNTEAFF.

This clone was found a few times. The chain is built from TRBV15 and TRBJ1-1; D perhaps matches TRBD1 (6 bases). V was shortened by 1 base and J by 10 bases, with 7 bases between the two germline ends. The V gene's germline CDR1 is LNHNV and CDR2 YYDKDF (reference sequence). This CDR3 spans 11 amino acids. The CDR3 DNA reads as TGTGCCACCAGCAGAGTGGGGGCAGCTTTCTTT. Its translation is CATSRVGAAFF.

The chain joins TRBV18 to TRBJ2-7; D remains unclear. This CDR3 is 14 amino acids long. The germline gives CDR1 KGHSH, CDR2 LQKENI. The V end lost 3 bases, the J end lost 0 bases, and 9 bases lay between the germline ends. DNA of the CDR3: TGTGCCAGCTCACCTGAGACGGTCTCCTACGAGCAGTACTTC. Protein: CASSPETVSYEQYF.

V gene TRBV11-2 combines with J gene TRBJ2-3, with 11 bases identical to TRBD2. Germline V lookup: CDR1 SGHAT, CDR2 FQNNGV. CDR3 length: 17 amino acids. Unmatched junction bases numbered 7, after V lost 1 base and J lost 4 bases. The CDR3 sequence: CASSLGRLAGPPDTQYF. Written as DNA, the CDR3 is TGTGCCAGCAGCTTAGGGCGACTAGCGGGGCCCCCAGATACGCAGTATTTT.

The gene calls are TRBV3-1 (or the pseudogene TRBV3-2) and TRBJ2-4, with a weak D call TRBD2 (6 bases). Germline V lookup: CDR1 LGHDT, CDR2 YNNKEL (reference sequence). The CDR3 totals 14 residues. The V end lost 0 bases, the J end lost 4 bases, and 7 bases lay between the germline ends. Written as DNA, the CDR3 is TGTGCCAGCAGCCAAGACGGGGGTAAAAACATTCAGTACTTC. Translation: CASSQDGGKNIQYF.